Presented here are 9 T cell receptor beta chains from one specimen sequenced in a study of early T cells in non-severe SARS-CoV-2 infection. TCRdb reanalysed the 5' RACE reads using MiXCR and keeps one entry per CDR3 protein. This table has tens of thousands of distinct CDR3 sequences, 5.5% to 6.5% appearing once. Sequenced material: whole blood. The receptor source for this set is an adult who was a healthcare worker with PCR-confirmed SARS-CoV-2 infection or an uninfected control (not recorded which).

This clonotype was observed many times. V is TRBV7-6 and J is TRBJ2-3; no firm D call. Germline V gene lookup returns CDR1 SGHVS and CDR2 FNYEAQ. Trimming shortened V by 1 base and J by 8 bases, and 19 bases separated the two germline ends. The length of the CDR3 is 16 residues. For the CDR3, the DNA is TGTGCCAGCAGCTTAGTTTTCGGCCGGGCTCGCCCTACGCAGTATTTT. Its translation: CASSLVFGRARPTQYF.

This clonotype showed up many times. This chain uses TRBV20-1 with TRBJ2-3, with no clear D. Germline CDR1 DFQATT, CDR2 SNEGSKA (reference sequence). The CDR3 spans 13 residues. V lost 6 bases and J lost 2, with 12 bases in between. The CDR3 loop reads CSAPGEYTDTQYF. The DNA of the CDR3 is TGCAGTGCACCCGGAGAGTACACAGATACGCAGTATTTT.

V and J are TRBV12-3 or TRBV12-4 and TRBJ2-3, with 7 bases that match TRBD2. This CDR3 has 15 residues. The trim removed 8 bases at V and 3 bases at J, leaving 11 bases unmatched. The CDR3 DNA sequence: TGTGCCAGCCAAGGATTGGGAGGGAAAACAGATACGCAGTATTTT. It encodes CASQGLGGKTDTQYF.

In the case of this clonotype: This sequence may be a read error, since a much larger clone differs from it by one base. This chain joins TRBV13 and TRBJ2-7; D is unclear. Germline values: CDR1 PRHDT, CDR2 FYEKMQ (reference sequence). The CDR3 has 13 residues. The germline V and J ends were trimmed by 6 bases and 0 bases, with 9 bases remaining between them. CDR3 region: CASSWNSSYEQYF. In nucleotides, the CDR3 is TGTGCCAGCAGTTGGAACAGCTCCTACGAGCAGTACTTC.

This clonotype was detected many times. The chain carries TRBV10-3 and TRBJ1-2, with 7 bases identical to TRBD1. J was trimmed by 3 bases and V by 6 bases; bases with no gene match: 4. CDR1 is ENHRY and CDR2 is SYGVKD in the germline V gene. This CDR3 contains 13 residues. The chain's CDR3 is CAISGGGYYGYTF. In DNA, the CDR3 is TGTGCCATCAGCGGAGGGGGCTACTATGGCTACACCTTC.

This chain uses TRBV6-5 with TRBJ2-1, with D hard to call. The germline CDR1 and CDR2 sequences are MNHEY and SVGAGI. V lost 7 bases to trimming and J lost 5 bases, with 18 bases between them. The CDR3 totals 15 residues. CDR3 coding DNA: TGTGCCAGCACTCCCGACGGGCCAAGGGACAATGAGCAGTTCTTC. It specifies CASTPDGPRDNEQFF.

This rearrangement joins TRBV9 to TRBJ1-2; D is ambiguous. This CDR3 is 17 amino acids long. Trimming removed 3 bases at V and 4 bases at J, with 22 bases between. CDR1 and CDR2 (germline): SGDLS, YYNGEE. CDR3: CASSESSGLVPGYGYTF. DNA of the CDR3: TGTGCCAGCAGCGAATCATCAGGACTCGTTCCAGGCTATGGCTACACCTTC.

This clonotype was detected ten times or more. V usage is TRBV12-3 or TRBV12-4 and J usage is TRBJ2-3; 9 bases are shared with TRBD2. With V trimmed by 7 bases and J by 7 bases, 15 bases remained unmatched. This CDR3 comprises 16 residues. The CDR3 sequence is CASTLGVAGGRNTQYF. In nucleotides, the CDR3 is TGTGCCAGCACCCTCGGGGTGGCGGGGGGGCGTAATACGCAGTATTTT.

This clonotype was detected ten times or more. The V call is TRBV30, the J call TRBJ2-1; D perhaps matches TRBD2 (5 bases). Trimming cost V 2 bases and J 5 bases, with 16 bases left between them. This CDR3 is built from 15 residues. Germline V gene sequence: CDR1 GTSNPN, CDR2 SVGIG (reference sequence). The CDR3 is CAWSQRPSPHNEQFF. The CDR3 DNA reads TGTGCCTGGAGTCAAAGACCTAGCCCCCACAATGAGCAGTTCTTC.